This T cell receptor (beta chain) is drawn from a study of Tregs in tolerant kidney transplant recipients. The study, taken as a whole, reports: Activated donor B cell expansion appeared to reveal the most relevant donor-specific TCRbeta repertoire. The small number of patients limits these findings pending further validation. In tolerant patients, donor-specific Tregs outgrew total Tregs, suggesting antigen-driven expansion.

There are a few counts of this clone. Its antigen is unidentified. TCRdb's copy holds only in-frame clones and misses some; the assay was immunoSEQ multiplex PCR. The sample has several thousand clones; roughly 34% are singletons. FACS sorting followed an approximately 6-day coculture of CFSE-labeled recipient PBMCs with irradiated graft donor PBMCs. The sequencing used CD8+ T cells from blood cultured with allogeneic cells, collected before the transplant. This clonotype was sampled from a human patient who received a combined kidney and bone marrow transplant.

The CDR3, as DNA: TGCGCCAGCAGCCAAGATAGCGGACTAGCCTACGAGCAGTACTTC. Translated: CASSQDSGLAYEQYF. The chain joins TRBV4-3 to TRBJ2-7; TRBD2 agrees at 7 bases. Germline loops: CDR1 LGHNA, CDR2 YSLEER. The V and J ends lost 0 bases and 2 bases, in that order; junction bases with no gene match: 4. The length of the CDR3 is 15 residues.